This is a list of T cell receptor beta chains from one sample in a study of T cells after yellow fever vaccination. MiXCR, run by TCRdb on the 5' RACE reads, gives a single entry per CDR3 protein. This sample carries a few hundred thousand distinct CDR3 sequences, around 6.4% of them seen once, and the ten largest clones take around 16%. The input for sequencing was PBMCs, taken 5 days after the yellow fever booster vaccination. The receptors stem from a man in his thirties or forties who received the YFV17D yellow fever vaccine. The CDR3 runs from the conserved cysteine through the conserved F or W. A D gene is named only where the DNA matches it firmly.

TRBV20-1	NA	13	CSAREGGFYEQYF
TRBV6-1	TRBD2	14	CASRSLAGGETQYF
TRBV14	TRBD2	22	CASSQTTTLSGRFSGTYNEQFF
TRBV7-9	TRBD2	14	CASSPGLASYEQYF
TRBV12-3/TRBV12-4	NA	15	CASSFFVRRNNEQFF
TRBV5-1	TRBD1	15	CASSLDGTANYGYTF
TRBV7-3	NA	14	CASSPGTGYNEQFF
TRBV29-1	NA	13	CSVWDDSSYGQYF
TRBV25-1	TRBD2	21	CASSAEPAGTSGTGGSYEQYF
TRBV5-1	TRBD2	16	CASSPDASGYTDTQYF
TRBV7-8	NA	15	CASSPRGIHSYEQYF
TRBV13	NA	17	CASSLLPAPFGNQPQHF
TRBV30	NA	12	CAWSGLDYGYTF
TRBV19	NA	14	CASRSGSGTGELFF
TRBV20-1	TRBD1	15	CSARSGTGGQETQYF
TRBV7-2	NA	16	CASSSLAGASNQPQHF
TRBV15	NA	16	CATSRDSDFSQETQYF
TRBV20-1	NA	13	CSAGSTSTDTQYF
TRBV13	NA	17	CASSLGRAGVAKNIQYF
TRBV18	TRBD1	15	CASSSQGATNEKLFF
TRBV2	NA	16	CASRVATVLNTGELFF
TRBV7-2	TRBD2	14	CASSSQAGPYEQYF
TRBV18	NA	14	CASSPNGRENIQYF
TRBV7-2	NA	13	CATTSPGRNEQFF
TRBV9	NA	14	CASSVGLGARGYTF
TRBV9	NA	13	CASSGQYQETQYF
TRBV25-1	NA	16	CASSPGLGVSSDTQYF
TRBV5-1	TRBD2	17	CASSSGLAGANTGELFF
TRBV18	NA	13	CASSLMSPSEQYF
TRBV28	NA	14	CASSLGVRGYGYTF
TRBV5-4	NA	14	CASSLEPQGETQYF
TRBV20-1	TRBD1	13	CSARPGQYNEQFF
TRBV7-9	NA	15	CASSAGGGWNTEAFF
TRBV5-6	NA	15	CASSLGPLGPYEQYF
TRBV7-9	NA	14	CASPGAVGTDTQYF
TRBV27	NA	16	CASSASVRRFADTQYF
TRBV4-2	TRBD2	15	CASRAGLATYNEQFF
TRBV12-3/TRBV12-4	NA	14	CASSPWRGKETQYF
TRBV28	NA	14	CASSLVGGIYEQYF
TRBV7-9	NA	11	CASPSVNEQFF
TRBV30	NA	8	CGADTQYF
TRBV12-3/TRBV12-4	TRBD1	14	CASIIDRVWNEQFF
TRBV19	NA	15	CASKGQGNSNQPQHF
TRBV20-1	NA	14	CSARATGRDYGYTF
TRBV4-1	TRBD2	15	CASSQLGLAGDEQYF
TRBV12-3/TRBV12-4	NA	15	CASSLLAQAGGELFF
TRBV7-6	NA	16	CASSNQGFGNNEKLFF
TRBV5-1	NA	15	CASSRTQVNTGELFF
TRBV7-9	NA	9	CASGYEQYF
TRBV7-2	TRBD2	16	CASSLARLAGIETQYF
TRBV5-5	NA	15	CASSLMEGGNQPQHF
TRBV29-1	NA	14	CSSLLGGVSGELFF
TRBV6-2/TRBV6-3	TRBD2	17	CASSHWDYQSSYNEQFF